These 12 T cell receptor beta chains share one sample of origin, sequenced in a study of blood T cell repertoires in COVID-19. Some clones are missing from TCRdb's copy, which holds only in-frame ones; the method was immunoSEQ multiplex PCR. This sample has roughly 360,000 clones, with approximately 77% found just once. Sequenced material: peripheral blood. Receptors originate from a human donor with acute or convalescent COVID-19. The donor label of this sample is uncertain.

This clone was seen only a few times. The V and J genes are TRBV5-6 and TRBJ2-3; 7 bases match TRBD2. The ends lost 1 base at V and 1 base at J; junction bases unmatched: 6. Per the germline V gene, CDR1 is SGHDT and CDR2 is YYEEEE. CDR3 length: 16 residues. CDR3 sequence: CASSLRIREGTDTQYF. The CDR3 coding sequence is TGTGCCAGCAGCTTGAGGATCCGGGAGGGCACAGATACGCAGTATTTT.

The chain employs TRBV5-8 and TRBJ1-6; TRBD1 matches at 9 bases. Germline CDR1 and CDR2: SGHTS and YDEGEE. The CDR3 is 17 amino acids. V lost 4 bases to trimming and J lost 5 bases; unmatched junction nucleotides: 10. CDR3 sequence: CASSRRDRATDNSPLHF. CDR3 in DNA: TGTGCCAGCAGCCGAAGGGACAGGGCAACGGATAATTCACCCCTCCACTTT. The whole variable domain, filled in from reference TRBV5-8 and TRBJ1-6, reads EAGVTQSPTHLIKTRGQQATLRCSPISGHTSVYWYQQALGLGLQFLLWYDEGEERNRGNFPPRFSGRQFPNYSSELNVNALELEDSALYLCASSRRDRATDNSPLHFGNGTRLTVT.

The rearrangement joins TRBV3-1 (or the pseudogene TRBV3-2) to TRBJ1-1, with TRBD1 identical over 7 bases. The CDR3 loop spans 12 amino acids. V lost 3 bases, J lost 10 bases, and 5 bases stayed unmatched. Germline V gene sequence: CDR1 LGHDT, CDR2 YNNKEL (reference sequence). For the CDR3, the DNA is TGTGCCAGCAGCCACCGACAGGGAGGAGCTTTCTTT. Translating gives CASSHRQGGAFF.

The chain recombines TRBV7-9 with TRBJ2-3; D gene uncertain. The V gene lost 1 base and the J gene lost 6 bases, with 11 bases spanning the gap. The CDR3 is 14 amino acids. Germline CDR1 and CDR2: SEHNR and FQNEAQ (reference sequence). CDR3: CASSLEVPRDTQYF. The CDR3 bases are TGTGCCAGCAGCTTAGAGGTTCCGAGGGATACGCAGTATTTT. Full variable domain (missing parts from reference TRBV7-9 and TRBJ2-3): DTGVSQNPRHKITKRGQNVTFRCDPISEHNRLYWYRQTLGQGPEFLTYFQNEAQLEKSRLLSDRFSAERPKGSFSTLEIQRTEQGDSAMYLCASSLEVPRDTQYFGPGTRLTVL.

The chain uses TRBV5-5 and TRBJ1-5, with D possibly being TRBD1 (5 bases). Germline loops: CDR1 SGHKS, CDR2 YYEKEE (reference sequence). There are 15 residues in the CDR3. Trimming removed 4 bases from V and 2 bases from J, with 13 bases in between. The CDR3 sequence: CASSPLDSRNQPQHF. The CDR3, as DNA: TGTGCCAGCAGCCCGCTAGACAGCCGCAATCAGCCCCAGCATTTT.

The chain uses TRBV6-5 and TRBJ2-1, with D perhaps matching TRBD1 (5 bases). This CDR3 has 14 amino acids. Germline loops: CDR1 MNHEY, CDR2 SVGAGI. The V end was cut by 6 bases, the J end by 3 bases, with 12 bases between. CDR3 residues: CASRSQGLYNEQFF. CDR3 bases: TGTGCCAGCAGATCCCAGGGTCTCTACAATGAGCAGTTCTTC.

The chain is built from TRBV6-5 and TRBJ1-4; 10 bases fit TRBD1. The V gene end was trimmed by 5 bases and the J gene end by 8 bases; junction bases not matched to a gene: 8. The CDR3 has 15 amino acids. Germline V CDR1 and CDR2: MNHEY, SVGAGI. This CDR3 reads CASSPRTGGPEKLFF. CDR3 coding DNA: TGTGCCAGCAGTCCGCGGACAGGGGGGCCCGAAAAACTGTTTTTT.

This chain joins TRBV19 and TRBJ1-3, with 10 bases matching TRBD1. The germline gives CDR1 LNHDA, CDR2 SQIVND (reference sequence). CDR3 length: 15 amino acids. Trimming cost V 6 bases and J 6 bases; bases outside gene matches: 8. CDR3 sequence: CASRQLGQGVNTIYF. In nucleotides, the CDR3 is TGTGCCAGTAGACAACTCGGACAGGGGGTAAACACCATATATTTT.

This clone was detected only once. The chain recombines TRBV7-7 with TRBJ2-3, with 9 bases fitting TRBD2. The CDR3 is 12 residues long. Germline loops: CDR1 SSHAT, CDR2 FNYEAQ (reference sequence). V gave up 4 bases and J gave up 9 bases; unmatched junction bases: 2. CDR3 protein: CASSSAGGTQYF. The CDR3 DNA is TGTGCCAGCAGCTCGGCGGGGGGGACGCAGTATTTT.

The chain joins TRBV24-1 to TRBJ1-5; a weak D match, TRBD1 (5 bases). V was clipped by 5 bases and J by 6 bases, with 13 bases between them. The CDR3 is 14 amino acids. The germline V gene encodes CDR1 KGHDR and CDR2 SFDVKD. Written as DNA, the CDR3 is TGTGCCACCAGTGGCCAGGGTGTGGGTCAGCCCCAGCATTTT. Protein product: CATSGQGVGQPQHF.

The chain has TRBV15 and TRBJ2-6; D might be TRBD1 (5 bases). V gave up 0 bases and J gave up 3 bases, with 6 bases separating them. This CDR3 spans 15 amino acids. Germline V gene sequence: CDR1 LNHNV, CDR2 YYDKDF (reference sequence). The DNA for the CDR3 is TGTGCCACCAGCAGAGACAGGGATGGGGCCAACGTCCTGACTTTC. Amino acids: CATSRDRDGANVLTF. The whole variable domain, remainder taken from reference TRBV15 and TRBJ2-6, is DAMVIQNPRYQVTQFGKPVTLSCSQTLNHNVMYWYQQKSSQAPKLLFHYYDKDFNNEADTPDNFQSRRPNTSFCFLDIRSPGLGDTAMYLCATSRDRDGANVLTFGAGSRLTVL.

The V gene is TRBV7-2, the J gene TRBJ2-7; 12 positions agree with TRBD2. The CDR3 sequence is 17 residues long. Unmatched junction bases numbered 6, after V lost 3 bases and J lost 0 bases. Germline V lookup: CDR1 SGHTA, CDR2 FQGNSA. The CDR3 loop is CASSFKQTSGSSYEQYF. The CDR3 nucleotides read TGTGCCAGCAGCTTTAAGCAGACTAGCGGGAGCTCCTACGAGCAGTACTTC. The variable domain in full, completed from reference TRBV7-2 and TRBJ2-7, reads GAGVSQSPSNKVTEKGKDVELRCDPISGHTALYWYRQSLGQGLEFLIYFQGNSAPDKSGLPSDRFSAERTGGSVSTLTIQRTQQEDSAVYLCASSFKQTSGSSYEQYFGPGTRLTVT.